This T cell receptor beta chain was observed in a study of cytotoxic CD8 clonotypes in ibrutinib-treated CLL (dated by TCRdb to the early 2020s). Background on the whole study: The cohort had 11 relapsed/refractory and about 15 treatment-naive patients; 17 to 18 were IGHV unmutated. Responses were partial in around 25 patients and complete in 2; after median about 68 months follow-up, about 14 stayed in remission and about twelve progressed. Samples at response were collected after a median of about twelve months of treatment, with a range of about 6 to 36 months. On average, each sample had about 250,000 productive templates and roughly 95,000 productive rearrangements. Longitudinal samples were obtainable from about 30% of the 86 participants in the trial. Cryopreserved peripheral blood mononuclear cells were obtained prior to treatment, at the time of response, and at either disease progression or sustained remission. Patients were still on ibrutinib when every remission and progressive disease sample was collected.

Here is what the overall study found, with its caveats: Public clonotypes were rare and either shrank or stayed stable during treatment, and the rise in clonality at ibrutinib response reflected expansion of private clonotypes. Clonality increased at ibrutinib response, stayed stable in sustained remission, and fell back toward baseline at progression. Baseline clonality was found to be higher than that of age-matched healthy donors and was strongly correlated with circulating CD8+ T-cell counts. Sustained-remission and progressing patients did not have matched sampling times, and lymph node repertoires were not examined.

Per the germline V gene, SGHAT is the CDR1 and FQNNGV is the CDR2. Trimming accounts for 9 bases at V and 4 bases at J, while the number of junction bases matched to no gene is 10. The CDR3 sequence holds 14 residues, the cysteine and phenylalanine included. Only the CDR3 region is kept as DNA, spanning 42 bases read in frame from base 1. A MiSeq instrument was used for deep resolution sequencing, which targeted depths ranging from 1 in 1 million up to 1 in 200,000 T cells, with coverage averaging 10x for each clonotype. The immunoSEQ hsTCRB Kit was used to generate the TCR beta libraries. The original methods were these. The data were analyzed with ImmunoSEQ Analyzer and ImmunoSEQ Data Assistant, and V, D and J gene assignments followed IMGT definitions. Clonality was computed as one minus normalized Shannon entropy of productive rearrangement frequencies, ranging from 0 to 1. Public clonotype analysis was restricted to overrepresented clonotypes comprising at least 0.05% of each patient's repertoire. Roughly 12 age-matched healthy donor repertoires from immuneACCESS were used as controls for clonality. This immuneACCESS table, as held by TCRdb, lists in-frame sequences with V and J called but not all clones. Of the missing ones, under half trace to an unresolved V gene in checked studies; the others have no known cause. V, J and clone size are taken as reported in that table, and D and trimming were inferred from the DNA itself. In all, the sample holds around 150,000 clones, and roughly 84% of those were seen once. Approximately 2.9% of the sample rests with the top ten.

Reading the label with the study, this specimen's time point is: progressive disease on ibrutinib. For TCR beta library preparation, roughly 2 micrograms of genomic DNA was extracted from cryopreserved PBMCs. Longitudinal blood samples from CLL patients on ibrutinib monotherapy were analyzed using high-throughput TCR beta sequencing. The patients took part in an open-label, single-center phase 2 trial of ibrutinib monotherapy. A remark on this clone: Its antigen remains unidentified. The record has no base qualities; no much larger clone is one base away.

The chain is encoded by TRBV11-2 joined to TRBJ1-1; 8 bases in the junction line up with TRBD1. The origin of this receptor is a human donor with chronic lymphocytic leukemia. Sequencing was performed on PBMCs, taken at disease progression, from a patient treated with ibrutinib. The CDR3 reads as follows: CASTDRAEGTEAFF. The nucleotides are TGTGCCAGTACGGACAGGGCGGAGGGCACTGAAGCTTTCTTT.